The 22 T cell receptor beta chains below were found in one sample sequenced in a study of T cells in Graves' hyperthyroidism and ophthalmopathy. From RNA transcripts, TCR beta CDR3 regions were amplified. First-round RT-PCR targeting the TCR CDR3 was performed with the HTBI primer set. MiXCR, run by TCRdb on the multiplex PCR reads, gives a single entry per CDR3 protein. The table includes about 350,000 distinct CDR3 sequences, approximately 13% detected once. The sample consisted of blood. Source of these receptors: a woman in her thirties or forties with Graves' ophthalmopathy.

This chain joins TRBV7-9 and TRBJ2-1; D uncertain. Trimming shortened V by 0 bases and J by 10 bases, and 10 bases separated the two germline ends. Per germline, CDR1 SEHNR and CDR2 FQNEAQ (reference sequence). This CDR3 contains 13 residues. CDR3 amino acids: CASSLAAVWEQFF. CDR3 nucleotides: TGTGCCAGCAGCTTAGCCGCGGTCTGGGAGCAGTTCTTC.

This clonotype was recorded many times. V gene TRBV6-1 combines with J gene TRBJ1-5; D gene uncertain. The germline V gene encodes CDR1 MNHNS and CDR2 SASEGT. V gave up 5 bases and J gave up 0 bases, with 11 bases separating them. The CDR3 covers 15 residues. The CDR3 protein is CASSSKGGSNQPQHF. CDR3 DNA sequence: TGTGCCAGCAGTAGCAAGGGAGGTAGCAATCAGCCCCAGCATTTT.

This clonotype showed up just a few times. The chain carries TRBV6-5 and TRBJ2-5; D remains ambiguous. Germline CDR1 and CDR2: MNHEY and SVGAGI. CDR3 length: 13 residues. Trimming shortened V by 1 base and J by 2 bases, and 5 bases separated the two germline ends. The CDR3 sequence is CASSYWQQETQYF. For the CDR3, the DNA is TGTGCCAGCAGTTACTGGCAGCAAGAGACCCAGTACTTC.

The chain is built from TRBV19 and TRBJ2-7; perhaps TRBD1 as D (5 bases). This CDR3 region has 12 residues. V shed 5 bases and J shed 4 bases, with 9 bases lying between them. Germline assignment: CDR1 LNHDA and CDR2 SQIVND (reference sequence). The CDR3 DNA reads TGTGCCAGTAGTCCTAAGGGGTACGAGCAGTACTTC. Residues: CASSPKGYEQYF.

This clonotype was observed at least ten times. The chain employs TRBV27 and TRBJ1-5, with D possibly being TRBD1 (6 bases). Trimming pared 3 bases from V and 10 bases from J, leaving 19 bases between. CDR1 is MNHEY, CDR2 SMNVEV, per germline (reference sequence). This CDR3 contains 15 residues. CDR3 nucleotides: TGTGCCAGCAGTTTGAAGGGTTGGGGGCCTCTTCCCCAGCATTTT. It encodes CASSLKGWGPLPQHF.

The sample holds many counts of this clonotype. The chain couples TRBV6-1 to TRBJ1-2, with D maybe TRBD1 (6 bases). V shed 4 bases and J shed 4 bases, with 7 bases lying between them. Per the germline V gene, CDR1 is MNHNS and CDR2 is SASEGT. This CDR3 is built from 12 residues. CDR3 in amino acids: CASSGTVYGYTF. In DNA form, the CDR3 reads TGTGCCAGCAGTGGGACAGTCTATGGCTACACCTTC.

The chain couples TRBV20-1 to TRBJ1-5; a possible D gene is TRBD1 (5 bases). The CDR3 is 14 residues long. The germline V and J ends were trimmed by 0 bases and 1 base, with 7 bases remaining between them. Germline loops: CDR1 DFQATT, CDR2 SNEGSKA (reference sequence). This CDR3 is CSAREGVSNQPQHF. The CDR3 coding sequence is TGCAGTGCTAGAGAAGGGGTCAGCAATCAGCCCCAGCATTTT.

This clonotype was seen many times. The V and J genes are TRBV7-2 and TRBJ1-5; D unclear. CDR3 length equals 14 residues. Germline V gene sequence: CDR1 SGHTA, CDR2 FQGNSA. The germline V and J ends were trimmed by 5 bases and 4 bases, with 12 bases remaining between them. The CDR3: CASSLHAVNQPQHF. The CDR3 region has the DNA TGTGCCAGCAGCCTCCACGCGGTGAATCAGCCCCAGCATTTT. Full variable domain (missing parts from reference TRBV7-2 and TRBJ1-5): GAGVSQSPSNKVTEKGKDVELRCDPISGHTALYWYRQSLGQGLEFLIYFQGNSAPDKSGLPSDRFSAERTGGSVSTLTIQRTQQEDSAVYLCASSLHAVNQPQHFGDGTRLSIL.

The V call is TRBV5-5, the J call TRBJ2-7, with 7 nucleotides matching TRBD1. Looked up from germline, CDR1 is SGHKS and CDR2 is YYEKEE (reference sequence). CDR3 length: 17 amino acids. J gave up 0 bases and V 2 bases, and 11 bases lay outside the gene matches. CDR3 protein: CASSFEGTGTVSYEQYF. CDR3 nucleotides: TGTGCCAGCAGCTTTGAGGGGACCGGGACAGTCTCCTACGAGCAGTACTTC.

The sample holds a few counts of this clonotype. The rearrangement uses TRBV29-1 and TRBJ2-1; perhaps TRBD2 as D (6 bases). V lost 6 bases to trimming and J lost 3 bases, with 15 bases between them. Germline CDR1 reads SQVTM; CDR2 reads ANQGSEA. The CDR3 loop spans 14 amino acids. The CDR3 sequence: CSVRPDSGYNEQFF. The CDR3 DNA follows: TGCAGCGTCCGTCCGGATAGCGGCTACAATGAGCAGTTCTTC.

There are many counts of this clonotype. This chain joins TRBV28 and TRBJ2-7, with 7 nucleotides matching TRBD1. CDR1 is MDHEN and CDR2 is SYDVKM in the germline V gene. J was trimmed by 2 bases and V by 8 bases; bases with no gene match: 9. The CDR3 spans 14 residues. In DNA form, the CDR3 reads TGTGCCAGCTCACCGGGACAGCCACCCTACGAGCAGTACTTC. This gives the protein CASSPGQPPYEQYF.

There are many counts of this clonotype. The chain carries TRBV7-9 and TRBJ1-5; TRBD1 matches 7 bases. Germline V gives CDR1 SEHNR, CDR2 FQNEAQ (reference sequence). CDR3 length: 17 amino acids. The J segment lost 0 bases and the V segment lost 4 bases, leaving 9 bases of the junction unmatched. CDR3 residues: CASSSAGTVYSNQPQHF. CDR3 in DNA: TGTGCCAGCAGCTCCGCCGGGACAGTCTATAGCAATCAGCCCCAGCATTTT. Filled out from reference TRBV7-9 and TRBJ1-5, the complete variable domain reads DTGVSQNPRHKITKRGQNVTFRCDPISEHNRLYWYRQTLGQGPEFLTYFQNEAQLEKSRLLSDRFSAERPKGSFSTLEIQRTEQGDSAMYLCASSSAGTVYSNQPQHFGDGTRLSIL.

This clonotype was counted at least ten times. The gene calls are TRBV2 and TRBJ2-3, with 9 bases identical to TRBD1. Trimming cost V 8 bases and J 1 base; bases outside gene matches: 4. Germline CDR1 reads SNHLY; CDR2 reads FYNNEI. CDR3 length: 14 amino acids. Here the CDR3 DNA reads TGTGCCAGCCTCCGGGACAGGGGCACAGATACGCAGTATTTT. Its translation is CASLRDRGTDTQYF. Together with reference TRBV2 and TRBJ2-3, the CDR3 gives the full variable domain: EPEVTQTPSHQVTQMGQEVILRCVPISNHLYFYWYRQILGQKVEFLVSFYNNEISEKSEIFDDQFSVERPDGSNFTLKIRSTKLEDSAMYFCASLRDRGTDTQYFGPGTRLTVL.

The rearrangement uses TRBV10-2 and TRBJ1-2, with 9 bases that match TRBD1. With V trimmed by 0 bases and J by 4 bases, 9 bases remained unmatched. CDR3 length: 17 amino acids. Germline V gives CDR1 WSHSY, CDR2 SAAADI. In DNA form, the CDR3 reads TGCGCCAGCAGTGAGTCGTGGACAGGGGACTTTAGCTATGGCTACACCTTC. It yields the protein CASSESWTGDFSYGYTF.

This clonotype was detected only a few times. A much larger clonotype is one base distant, so this may be a read error. The chain has TRBV12-3 or TRBV12-4 and TRBJ1-5; D possibly corresponds to TRBD1 (5 bases). CDR3 length equals 13 residues. Trimming shortened V by 4 bases and J by 6 bases, and 10 bases separated the two germline ends. CDR3 in DNA: TGTGCCAGCAGTTCTGAGAGGGGTCAGCCCCAGCATTTT. This translates into CASSSERGQPQHF.

This clonotype was counted a few times. This rearrangement joins TRBV7-9 to TRBJ2-7; 10 bases are shared with TRBD1. Germline CDR1 and CDR2: SEHNR and FQNEAQ (reference sequence). The CDR3 loop spans 14 amino acids. The ends lost 5 bases at V and 7 bases at J; junction bases unmatched: 8. CDR3 sequence: CASSRGTGEREQYF. DNA of the CDR3: TGTGCCAGCAGCAGGGGGACAGGGGAGCGGGAGCAGTACTTC.

The CDR3 protein is CASSLVGARNSPLHF. CDR3 coding DNA: TGTGCCAGCAGCTTAGTCGGGGCTCGTAATTCACCCCTCCACTTT. The J gene is TRBJ1-6, the V gene TRBV11-2; tentative D call: TRBD1 (5 bases). The CDR3 consists of 15 residues. The germline gives CDR1 SGHAT, CDR2 FQNNGV. V gave up 1 base and J gave up 6 bases, with 10 bases separating them.

This clonotype came up a few times. The chain couples TRBV5-6 to TRBJ2-4, with a weak D call TRBD1 (7 bases). V lost 4 bases, J lost 0 bases, and 14 bases lay in between. The CDR3 spans 16 residues. Looked up from germline, CDR1 is SGHDT and CDR2 is YYEEEE. The CDR3 here is CASSAGTEQAKNIQYF. The CDR3 region has the DNA TGTGCCAGCAGCGCGGGGACAGAACAAGCCAAAAACATTCAGTACTTC.

In regard to this clonotype: A much larger clone differs by one base, so this may be a read error. This chain connects TRBV11-3 to TRBJ2-7, with TRBD1 identical over 9 bases. Germline V gives CDR1 SGHNT, CDR2 YENEEA. This CDR3 is built from 16 residues. V gave up 1 base and J gave up 1 base; unmatched junction bases: 5. CDR3 sequence reads: CASSLVRTGESYEQYF. In DNA, the CDR3 is TGTGCCAGCAGCTTAGTCCGGACAGGGGAATCCTACGAGCAGTACTTC.

This CDR3 is CASSVEGLAAYNEQFF. In nucleotides, the CDR3 is TGTGCCAGCAGCGTCGAGGGACTAGCTGCTTACAATGAGCAGTTCTTC. The chain links TRBV9 to TRBJ2-1; 9 nucleotides line up with TRBD2. The CDR3 extends over 16 amino acids. Germline V gene sequence: CDR1 SGDLS, CDR2 YYNGEE. J gave up 4 bases and V 2 bases, and 7 bases lay outside the gene matches.

With respect to this clonotype: Sequence at one end of the junction differs from germline and may be a read error. The V call is TRBV4-1, the J call TRBJ2-2; no clear D. The germline V gene has CDR1 MGHRA and CDR2 YSYEKL. The CDR3 covers 14 residues. CDR3 protein: CASSQDPNPGELFF. CDR3 in DNA: TGCGCCAGCAGCCAAGACCCGAACCCCGGGGAGCTGTTTTTT.

This clonotype was picked up many times. V is TRBV28 and J is TRBJ1-5; TRBD1 might be the D (5 bases). From germline, CDR1 is MDHEN and CDR2 SYDVKM. Trimming cost V 4 bases and J 4 bases, with 11 bases left between them. This CDR3 region has 14 residues. The CDR3 nucleotides are TGTGCCAGCAGTTCCGGACAAGCTAATCAGCCCCAGCATTTT. Its translation is CASSSGQANQPQHF.